The 30 T cell receptor beta chains presented below share a single source sample, sequenced in a study of blood T cell repertoires in COVID-19. Using immunoSEQ multiplex PCR, the repertoire was profiled, and TCRdb retains in-frame clones only, with some absent. The sample lists 150,000 or so clones, around 83% occurring once. The sequenced sample consisted of peripheral blood. These receptors originate from a woman older than 75 with acute or convalescent COVID-19.

This chain links TRBV7-7 with TRBJ2-7; TRBD2 matches at 9 bases. CDR3 length: 15 residues. Germline V gives CDR1 SSHAT, CDR2 FNYEAQ (reference sequence). V lost 1 base, J lost 3 bases, and 4 bases stayed unmatched. DNA for the CDR3: TGTGCCAGCAGCTTAGGGACTAGCGAGATCTACGAGCAGTACTTC. Its translation is CASSLGTSEIYEQYF.

This sequence joins TRBV4-1 and TRBJ1-1; D gene uncertain. The V gene's germline CDR1 is MGHRA and CDR2 YSYEKL. The CDR3 sequence is 14 residues long. V was cut by 2 bases and J by 3 bases, with 10 bases left in between. The CDR3 spells CASSQREADTEAFF. In nucleotides, the CDR3 is TGCGCCAGCAGCCAAAGGGAGGCGGACACTGAAGCTTTCTTT.

The chain carries TRBV10-3 and TRBJ1-2, with 9 bases aligning to TRBD1. The CDR3 totals 16 residues. Germline values: CDR1 ENHRY, CDR2 SYGVKD. With V trimmed by 0 bases and J by 2 bases, 4 bases remained unmatched. This CDR3 is CAISESAGQGNYGYTF. The CDR3, as DNA: TGTGCCATCAGTGAGTCAGCCGGACAGGGGAACTATGGCTACACCTTC.

The chain is built from TRBV11-2 and TRBJ1-6, with 7 bases matching TRBD1. Trimming cost V 5 bases and J 13 bases; bases outside gene matches: 11. The CDR3 is 14 residues long. The germline V gene has CDR1 SGHAT and CDR2 FQNNGV. The CDR3 region is CASSVGTAGDPLHF. As DNA, the CDR3 is TGTGCCAGCAGCGTAGGGACAGCGGGGGATCCCCTCCACTTT. Full variable domain (rest looked up from reference TRBV11-2 and TRBJ1-6): EAGVAQSPRYKIIEKRQSVAFWCNPISGHATLYWYQQILGQGPKLLIQFQNNGVVDDSQLPKDRFSAERLKGVDSTLKIQPAKLEDSAVYLCASSVGTAGDPLHFGNGTRLTVT.

The genes are TRBV5-6 and TRBJ2-5; TRBD1 agrees at 7 bases. This CDR3 has 14 residues. Germline V gene data show CDR1 as SGHDT and CDR2 as YYEEEE. V was pared by 5 bases and J by 2 bases, with 6 bases of the junction left unmatched. In DNA, the CDR3 is TGTGCCAGCAGTTGGGCAGGGGGTCAAGAGACCCAGTACTTC. It encodes CASSWAGGQETQYF.

The V and J genes are TRBV7-6 and TRBJ2-5, with a possible D match to TRBD2 (5 bases). V lost 2 bases, J lost 1 base, and 11 bases lay in between. The germline CDR1 and CDR2 sequences are SGHVS and FNYEAQ. The length of the CDR3 is 15 residues. CDR3 sequence reads: CASSLNSGAQETQYF. As DNA, the CDR3 is TGTGCCAGCAGCTTAAACAGCGGAGCCCAAGAGACCCAGTACTTC.

The chain joins TRBV9 to TRBJ2-1, with D unresolved. CDR3 length: 13 residues. Deletions cut 0 bases from V and 4 bases from J, with 5 bases between. Germline loops: CDR1 SGDLS, CDR2 YYNGEE. CDR3 amino acids: CASSVGTYNEQFF. In DNA form, the CDR3 reads TGTGCCAGCAGCGTAGGAACTTACAATGAGCAGTTCTTC.

This CDR3 is CASSPSGALSYEQYF. CDR3 in DNA: TGTGCCAGCAGTCCCAGTGGTGCCCTCTCCTACGAGCAGTACTTC. The rearrangement joins TRBV27 to TRBJ2-7; D gene uncertain. Germline V gene data show CDR1 as MNHEY and CDR2 as SMNVEV (reference sequence). The CDR3 consists of 15 residues. Trimming pared 5 bases from V and 0 bases from J, leaving 14 bases between.

The chain employs TRBV4-1 and TRBJ2-1, with 8 bases fitting TRBD1. Germline CDR1 and CDR2: MGHRA and YSYEKL. The CDR3 loop spans 14 amino acids. The V gene end was trimmed by 4 bases and the J gene end by 3 bases; junction bases not matched to a gene: 2. The CDR3 here is CASSPGTGYNEQFF. CDR3 DNA: TGCGCCAGCAGCCCCGGGACAGGCTACAATGAGCAGTTCTTC.

This rearrangement joins TRBV12-5 to TRBJ1-2; 9 bases are shared with TRBD1. In germline, CDR1 is LGHNT, CDR2 FRNRAP. The length of the CDR3 is 15 residues. V lost 2 bases and J lost 4; bases outside the gene matches: 5. The CDR3 sequence: CASGLPGQGGYGYTF. The CDR3, as DNA: TGTGCTAGTGGTTTGCCGGGACAGGGAGGCTATGGCTACACCTTC.

This clone was seen more than once but under ten times. This chain's CDR3 is CASSHGTGSKAFF. The CDR3 bases are TGTGCCAGCAGCCATGGTACAGGGTCGAAAGCTTTCTTT. The rearrangement links TRBV3-1 (or the pseudogene TRBV3-2) to TRBJ1-1; the D gene is possibly TRBD1 (6 bases). V lost 3 bases to trimming and J lost 9 bases, with 14 bases between them. The germline gives CDR1 LGHDT, CDR2 YNNKEL (reference sequence). This CDR3 spans 13 amino acids.

The rearrangement links TRBV28 to TRBJ1-1, with D hard to call. From germline, CDR1 is MDHEN and CDR2 SYDVKM. The CDR3 totals 12 residues. V lost 7 bases, J lost 0 bases, and 6 bases lay in between. The CDR3 sequence: CASMAVNTEAFF. CDR3 nucleotide sequence: TGTGCCAGCATGGCGGTGAACACTGAAGCTTTCTTT.

The V call is TRBV19, the J call TRBJ1-2, with 7 bases matching TRBD1. The CDR3 runs 15 residues. Germline lookup yields CDR1 LNHDA and CDR2 SQIVND (reference sequence). V gave up 2 bases and J gave up 5 bases; unmatched junction bases: 8. The CDR3: CASSISGGPSYGYTF. DNA for the CDR3: TGTGCCAGTAGTATATCAGGGGGACCATCTTATGGCTACACCTTC. The full variable domain, its missing parts supplied by reference TRBV19 and TRBJ1-2, is DGGITQSPKYLFRKEGQNVTLSCEQNLNHDAMYWYRQDPGQGLRLIYYSQIVNDFQKGDIAEGYSVSREKKESFPLTVTSAQKNPTAFYLCASSISGGPSYGYTFGSGTRLTVV.

The V call is TRBV7-2, the J call TRBJ1-6; weak D call: TRBD1 (6 bases). Germline loops: CDR1 SGHTA, CDR2 FQGNSA. The CDR3 is made up of 15 amino acids. Trimming removed 5 bases at V and 7 bases at J, with 15 bases between. CDR3 sequence: CASSPSGRGNSPLHF. The CDR3 DNA follows: TGTGCCAGCAGCCCCTCCGGCAGGGGAAATTCACCCCTCCACTTT. Full variable domain (outside the CDR3, taken from reference TRBV7-2 and TRBJ1-6): GAGVSQSPSNKVTEKGKDVELRCDPISGHTALYWYRQSLGQGLEFLIYFQGNSAPDKSGLPSDRFSAERTGGSVSTLTIQRTQQEDSAVYLCASSPSGRGNSPLHFGNGTRLTVT.

This chain links TRBV7-8 with TRBJ1-5, with TRBD1 as a possible D gene (6 bases). Germline CDR1 and CDR2: SGHVS and FQNEAQ. Trimming removed 1 base at V and 8 bases at J, with 15 bases between. The CDR3 consists of 15 residues. CDR3 sequence: CASSLDRVLVKPQHF. The CDR3 DNA sequence: TGTGCCAGCAGCTTAGACAGGGTATTGGTAAAGCCCCAGCATTTT.

This clone was seen just once. The chain's CDR3 is CASRTTGDTEAFF. For the CDR3, the DNA is TGTGCCAGTAGGACCACAGGGGACACTGAAGCTTTCTTT. The chain uses TRBV19 and TRBJ1-1; TRBD1 agrees at 7 bases. V shed 6 bases, J shed 3 bases, and the junction held 4 bases outside the gene matches. Per germline, CDR1 LNHDA and CDR2 SQIVND (reference sequence). The CDR3 spans 13 residues. Combining the CDR3 with reference TRBV19 and TRBJ1-1 gives the whole variable domain DGGITQSPKYLFRKEGQNVTLSCEQNLNHDAMYWYRQDPGQGLRLIYYSQIVNDFQKGDIAEGYSVSREKKESFPLTVTSAQKNPTAFYLCASRTTGDTEAFFGQGTRLTVV.

This clone turned up a few times. The chain uses TRBV30 and TRBJ2-1; 7 bases align to TRBD1. CDR1 and CDR2 (germline): GTSNPN, SVGIG (reference sequence). Trimming cost V 0 bases and J 7 bases; bases outside gene matches: 12. The CDR3 length is 16 residues. The CDR3 region is CAWSVRRGGQVNEQFF. The CDR3 DNA follows: TGTGCCTGGAGTGTAAGGCGAGGGGGCCAGGTGAATGAGCAGTTCTTC.

This clone was detected a few times. The chain carries TRBV7-9 and TRBJ1-1; 9 bases fit TRBD1. The V gene end was trimmed by 6 bases and the J gene end by 9 bases; junction bases not matched to a gene: 2. CDR1 is SEHNR, CDR2 FQNEAQ, per germline (reference sequence). The CDR3 length is 11 residues. DNA of the CDR3: TGTGCCAGCAGGGGACAGGGCCAAGCTTTCTTT. Translated: CASRGQGQAFF. Complete variable domain (other parts from reference TRBV7-9 and TRBJ1-1): DTGVSQNPRHKITKRGQNVTFRCDPISEHNRLYWYRQTLGQGPEFLTYFQNEAQLEKSRLLSDRFSAERPKGSFSTLEIQRTEQGDSAMYLCASRGQGQAFFGQGTRLTVV.

The rearrangement joins TRBV5-1 to TRBJ2-5; a weak D match, TRBD1 (5 bases). The CDR3 has 13 amino acids. The V end lost 4 bases, the J end lost 5 bases, and 12 bases lay between the germline ends. Germline V gene data show CDR1 as SGHRS and CDR2 as YFSETQ. The CDR3 spells CASSDQGRETQYF. The CDR3 DNA sequence: TGCGCCAGCAGCGACCAGGGCCGGGAGACCCAGTACTTC.

The gene calls are TRBV10-3 and TRBJ2-1; 9 nucleotides line up with TRBD1. With 0 bases clipped from V and 9 bases from J, the junction kept 9 bases outside the gene matches. This CDR3 is built from 16 residues. Germline loops: CDR1 ENHRY, CDR2 SYGVKD. CDR3 bases: TGTGCCATCAGTGAGTCGATTCGACAGGGGGTGGGTGAGCAGTTCTTC. It encodes CAISESIRQGVGEQFF.

The rearrangement links TRBV7-9 to TRBJ1-2, with D possibly being TRBD1 (6 bases). This CDR3 spans 13 amino acids. V was shortened by 7 bases and J by 5 bases, with 14 bases between the two germline ends. Germline assignment: CDR1 SEHNR and CDR2 FQNEAQ (reference sequence). The CDR3 spells CASTGQRLYGYTF. The CDR3 DNA sequence: TGTGCCAGCACCGGACAGCGCCTTTATGGCTACACCTTC.

This clone occurred many times. The CDR3 nucleotides are TGTGCCAGCAGCTTAGTCAATAGCAATCAGCCCCAGCATTTT. Translated, it gives CASSLVNSNQPQHF. The chain couples TRBV7-9 to TRBJ1-5; D not resolved. CDR3 size: 14 residues. The germline CDR1 and CDR2 sequences are SEHNR and FQNEAQ (reference sequence). V lost 1 base and J 0 bases, leaving 4 bases between the germline ends.

This chain joins TRBV7-2 and TRBJ1-5; 7 positions agree with TRBD1. Germline assignment: CDR1 SGHTA and CDR2 FQGNSA. CDR3 length: 15 residues. V lost 1 base and J lost 4; bases outside the gene matches: 4. In nucleotides, the CDR3 is TGTGCCAGCAGCTTAGACGGGACAGATAATCAGCCCCAGCATTTT. Its translation: CASSLDGTDNQPQHF. Full variable domain (remainder filled in from reference TRBV7-2 and TRBJ1-5): GAGVSQSPSNKVTEKGKDVELRCDPISGHTALYWYRQSLGQGLEFLIYFQGNSAPDKSGLPSDRFSAERTGGSVSTLTIQRTQQEDSAVYLCASSLDGTDNQPQHFGDGTRLSIL.

The chain links TRBV19 to TRBJ1-2, with 7 bases that match TRBD1. With V trimmed by 3 bases and J by 4 bases, 11 bases remained unmatched. Germline CDR1 and CDR2: LNHDA and SQIVND (reference sequence). CDR3 length: 16 amino acids. In nucleotides, the CDR3 is TGTGCCAGTAGTATGGGACAGAGACCGTGGTTCTATGGCTACACCTTC. Protein: CASSMGQRPWFYGYTF. The full variable domain, with the rest looked up from reference TRBV19 and TRBJ1-2, is DGGITQSPKYLFRKEGQNVTLSCEQNLNHDAMYWYRQDPGQGLRLIYYSQIVNDFQKGDIAEGYSVSREKKESFPLTVTSAQKNPTAFYLCASSMGQRPWFYGYTFGSGTRLTVV.

The rearrangement links TRBV3-1 (or the pseudogene TRBV3-2) to TRBJ1-1; no definite D call. The CDR3 spans 13 residues. CDR1 and CDR2 from the germline V gene are LGHDT and YNNKEL (reference sequence). The germline V and J ends were trimmed by 4 bases and 6 bases, with 12 bases remaining between them. CDR3: CASSPTWASEAFF. As DNA, the CDR3 is TGTGCCAGCAGCCCGACCTGGGCCTCTGAAGCTTTCTTT.

This clone turned up a few times. The rearrangement uses TRBV5-6 and TRBJ2-1; 10 bases map to TRBD2. Germline CDR1 SGHDT, CDR2 YYEEEE. This CDR3 contains 17 residues. V was pared by 3 bases and J by 4 bases, with 10 bases of the junction left unmatched. The CDR3 DNA reads as TGTGCCAGCAGCTCGAAGGCTAGCGGGGGAACATACAATGAGCAGTTCTTC. Its translation: CASSSKASGGTYNEQFF.

The CDR3 DNA follows: TGTGCCAGCAGCTTATTGGGGGGACGCACAGATACGCAGTATTTT. Amino acids: CASSLLGGRTDTQYF. The chain combines TRBV7-9 with TRBJ2-3; TRBD2 might be the D (6 bases). Germline V gene data show CDR1 as SEHNR and CDR2 as FQNEAQ (reference sequence). The CDR3 loop spans 15 amino acids. V gave up 2 bases and J gave up 1 base, with 10 bases separating them.

The chain has TRBV4-1 and TRBJ1-4, with D perhaps matching TRBD1 (5 bases). Germline CDR1 reads MGHRA; CDR2 reads YSYEKL. V lost 3 bases and J lost 0, with 14 bases in between. The CDR3 has 17 amino acids. The CDR3 here is CASSHPRRGATNEKLFF. The CDR3 bases are TGCGCCAGCAGCCATCCCCGTCGGGGGGCAACTAATGAAAAACTGTTTTTT.

The V gene is TRBV7-2, the J gene TRBJ1-3; 12 nucleotides line up with TRBD1. Trimming removed 4 bases from V and 2 bases from J; junction bases left unmatched: 12. CDR1 SGHTA and CDR2 FQGNSA come from the germline V gene. The CDR3 is 19 amino acids. The CDR3 loop reads CASSSPGTGGPRTGNTIYF. DNA for the CDR3: TGTGCCAGCAGCTCTCCCGGGACAGGGGGCCCAAGGACTGGAAACACCATATATTTT.

The V and J genes are TRBV13 and TRBJ1-3; maybe TRBD1 (5 bases). The germline V and J ends were trimmed by 2 bases and 8 bases, with 13 bases remaining between them. Germline loops: CDR1 PRHDT, CDR2 FYEKMQ (reference sequence). The CDR3 is 14 residues long. CDR3 nucleotide sequence: TGTGCCAGCAGCTTATCGGCGGGGGGAGACACCATATATTTT. Protein sequence: CASSLSAGGDTIYF.